This TCR beta chain was sequenced for a study of cytotoxic CD8 clonotypes in ibrutinib-treated CLL. Study overall: Patients attained approximately 24 partial and 2 complete responses; at median about 70 months, around 15 remained remitted while approximately twelve progressed. Response specimens were obtained following a median treatment duration of around 12 months, with a range of 6 to 36. Study-wide results and caveats: Baseline values of clonality outstripped age-matched healthy donors and followed circulating CD8+ T-cell counts.

The CDR3 covers 14 residues. CDR1 MNHEY and CDR2 SVGAGI come from the germline V gene. Between the trimmed V and J ends, which lost 8 bases and 1 base, there was a span of 12 bases. With respect to this clone: The antigen is undetermined.

Investigators sought sequencing depths of between 1 in 200,000 and 1 in 1 million T cells. The repertoire was sequenced with immunoSEQ multiplex PCR; TCRdb's copy has only in-frame clones and lacks some. The sample includes tens of thousands of clones, around 52% of them seen just once. The specimen comprised PBMCs, sampled at disease progression, from a patient treated with ibrutinib. The chain uses TRBV6-5 and TRBJ1-5; D gene ambiguous. The receptor's source is a human donor with chronic lymphocytic leukemia. The CDR3 protein is CASSAGSSNQPQHF. The CDR3 DNA is TGTGCCAGCTCGGCCGGTTCGAGCAATCAGCCCCAGCATTTT.